Shown below are 25 T cell receptor beta chains from a single sample sequenced in a study of blood T cell repertoires in COVID-19. Some clones are missing from TCRdb's copy, which holds only in-frame ones; the method was immunoSEQ multiplex PCR. The repertoire has approximately 110,000 clones, 70% to 90% of them found once; the top ten carry 2.1%. Sequencing was performed on peripheral blood. These receptors were obtained from a human donor in a cohort sampled during active COVID-19.

V and J are TRBV18 and TRBJ1-1, with D unresolved. Looked up from germline, CDR1 is KGHSH and CDR2 is LQKENI. The CDR3 spans 16 residues. V was pared by 3 bases and J by 3 bases, with 17 bases between. In nucleotides, the CDR3 is TGTGCCAGCTCACCGCCGGCGTGGGGAGGACACACTGAAGCTTTCTTT. It encodes CASSPPAWGGHTEAFF.

The chain combines TRBV5-1 with TRBJ2-1; 8 bases fit TRBD2. Germline lookup yields CDR1 SGHRS and CDR2 YFSETQ. The CDR3 loop spans 18 amino acids. V lost 3 bases, J lost 3 bases, and 14 bases stayed unmatched. CDR3 loop: CASSSRGSGTRGYNEQFF. The CDR3 DNA is TGCGCCAGCAGCTCGCGCGGGTCCGGGACTAGGGGCTACAATGAGCAGTTCTTC.

The chain uses TRBV3-1 (or the pseudogene TRBV3-2) and TRBJ1-2; D unresolved. Germline CDR1 and CDR2: LGHDT and YNNKEL (reference sequence). The CDR3 contains 15 residues. The V and J ends lost 1 base and 7 bases respectively, with 16 bases between them. The CDR3 protein is CASSQAEEGRSGYTF. The CDR3 DNA reads TGTGCCAGCAGCCAAGCTGAGGAGGGTAGGAGTGGCTACACCTTC.

The chain uses TRBV7-2 and TRBJ2-1; 7 nucleotides line up with TRBD2. The trim removed 1 base at V and 3 bases at J, leaving 6 bases unmatched. The CDR3 has 16 residues. Germline V gene data show CDR1 as SGHTA and CDR2 as FQGNSA. This CDR3 reads CASSLGSSGYYNEQFF. The DNA for the CDR3 is TGTGCCAGCAGCTTAGGGTCTAGCGGATACTACAATGAGCAGTTCTTC.

The genes are TRBV19 and TRBJ2-5; 7 nucleotides align to TRBD1. The V gene's germline CDR1 is LNHDA and CDR2 SQIVND (reference sequence). This CDR3 comprises 13 residues. The trim removed 4 bases at V and 4 bases at J, leaving 3 bases unmatched. DNA for the CDR3: TGTGCCAGTAGTAGGAACAGGGGAGAGACCCAGTACTTC. Translating it yields CASSRNRGETQYF.

This sequence joins TRBV11-3 and TRBJ2-1; D perhaps matches TRBD2 (7 bases). This CDR3 spans 14 amino acids. Germline CDR1 SGHNT, CDR2 YENEEA. Trimming cost V 4 bases and J 4 bases, with 11 bases left between them. The CDR3 protein is CASSSGGQYNEQFF. CDR3 sequence (DNA): TGTGCCAGCAGCTCGGGGGGCCAATACAATGAGCAGTTCTTC. The variable domain in full, with the rest retrieved from reference TRBV11-3 and TRBJ2-1, is EAGVVQSPRYKIIEKKQPVAFWCNPISGHNTLYWYLQNLGQGPELLIRYENEEAVDDSQLPKDRFSAERLKGVDSTLKIQPAELGDSAVYLCASSSGGQYNEQFFGPGTRLTVL.

V usage is TRBV9 and J usage is TRBJ2-7; D is ambiguous. There are 14 residues in the CDR3. In germline, CDR1 is SGDLS, CDR2 YYNGEE. V lost 0 bases and J 2 bases, leaving 9 bases between the germline ends. The CDR3 region is CASSVGYSTYEQYF. CDR3 DNA: TGTGCCAGCAGCGTAGGGTACAGTACCTACGAGCAGTACTTC.

V usage is TRBV5-6 and J usage is TRBJ2-7; TRBD1 agrees at 11 bases. The CDR3 runs 17 residues. Unmatched junction bases numbered 13, after V lost 4 bases and J lost 4 bases. The germline V gene encodes CDR1 SGHDT and CDR2 YYEEEE. The CDR3 is CASSPDRGRIYSYEQYF. CDR3 DNA sequence: TGTGCCAGCAGCCCGGACAGGGGGCGCATTTACTCTTACGAGCAGTACTTC.

This chain joins TRBV5-8 and TRBJ1-1, with D possibly matching TRBD1 (6 bases). CDR1 and CDR2 (germline): SGHTS, YDEGEE. V was clipped by 7 bases and J by 4 bases, with 11 bases between them. The CDR3 covers 12 residues. The CDR3 loop reads CASPGQPTEAFF. In nucleotides, the CDR3 is TGTGCCAGCCCCGGACAGCCCACTGAAGCTTTCTTT.

The rearrangement uses TRBV7-2 and TRBJ1-1, with TRBD1 as a possible D gene (5 bases). Germline CDR1 reads SGHTA; CDR2 reads FQGNSA. The germline V and J ends were trimmed by 7 bases and 5 bases, with 14 bases remaining between them. This CDR3 is built from 13 residues. The CDR3 is CASTFTGATEAFF. CDR3 DNA: TGTGCCAGCACGTTTACTGGGGCTACTGAAGCTTTCTTT.

This chain joins TRBV7-2 and TRBJ1-1; possibly TRBD1 for D (5 bases). The CDR3 covers 14 residues. Trimming took off 0 bases at V and 5 bases at J, with 10 bases between the two ends. The germline V gene encodes CDR1 SGHTA and CDR2 FQGNSA. CDR3 sequence: CASSLAGVGTEAFF. For the CDR3, the DNA is TGTGCCAGCAGCTTAGCAGGGGTGGGGACTGAAGCTTTCTTT. Full variable domain (rest looked up from reference TRBV7-2 and TRBJ1-1): GAGVSQSPSNKVTEKGKDVELRCDPISGHTALYWYRQSLGQGLEFLIYFQGNSAPDKSGLPSDRFSAERTGGSVSTLTIQRTQQEDSAVYLCASSLAGVGTEAFFGQGTRLTVV.

The CDR3 reads CASGSGQGEAFF. DNA for the CDR3: TGCGCCAGCGGATCGGGACAGGGAGAAGCTTTCTTT. The genes are TRBV5-1 and TRBJ1-1; TRBD1 matches 9 bases. Trimming at V came to 7 bases and at J to 8 bases, leaving 6 bases not matched to a gene. Germline CDR1 is SGHRS and CDR2 is YFSETQ. CDR3 size: 12 residues.

In its sample, this clone was seen once. CDR3 sequence reads: CASSQQKAEVNQPQHF. The CDR3 region has the DNA TGTGCCAGCAGTCAACAAAAGGCGGAGGTCAATCAGCCCCAGCATTTT. The V call is TRBV27, the J call TRBJ1-5; D uncertain. The germline V and J ends were trimmed by 5 bases and 3 bases, with 17 bases remaining between them. The CDR3 spans 16 residues. Germline CDR1 is MNHEY and CDR2 is SMNVEV (reference sequence).

This clone appeared a few times. This chain uses TRBV2 with TRBJ2-2, with TRBD1 matching 7 bases. The V segment lost 6 bases and the J segment 5 bases; nucleotides outside the gene matches: 3. From germline, CDR1 is SNHLY and CDR2 FYNNEI. The CDR3 contains 13 residues. In DNA form, the CDR3 reads TGTGCCAGCAGAGAGACAGGGACCGGGGAGCTGTTTTTT. It specifies CASRETGTGELFF.

The chain joins TRBV6-4 to TRBJ2-5; TRBD1 matches at 9 bases. This CDR3 contains 14 residues. V lost 6 bases to trimming and J lost 3 bases; unmatched junction nucleotides: 5. Germline loops: CDR1 MRHNA, CDR2 SNTAGT. The CDR3 bases are TGTGCCAGCAGGAACCGGGACAGGGAAGAGACCCAGTACTTC. Protein sequence: CASRNRDREETQYF.

This clone came up a few times. V usage is TRBV2 and J usage is TRBJ1-1; D perhaps matches TRBD1 (6 bases). V was trimmed by 5 bases and J by 5 bases, leaving 9 bases between them. Germline CDR1 is SNHLY and CDR2 is FYNNEI. The CDR3 has 12 amino acids. CDR3 sequence reads: CASSFTGTEAFF. The CDR3 bases are TGTGCCAGCAGTTTTACAGGGACTGAAGCTTTCTTT.

The CDR3 DNA is TGCAGCGTTGAAAGCGGGAGCCCCTACAATGAGCAGTTCTTC. As protein: CSVESGSPYNEQFF. The V gene is TRBV29-1, the J gene TRBJ2-1; 8 positions agree with TRBD2. Losses at the gene ends were 2 bases for V and 2 bases for J; bases not matched to a gene: 2. The CDR3 covers 14 residues. In germline, CDR1 is SQVTM, CDR2 ANQGSEA.

A few counts support this clone. The CDR3 region is CASSLQGDTEAFF. The CDR3 DNA reads TGTGCCAGCAGCTTGCAGGGGGACACTGAAGCTTTCTTT. The J gene is TRBJ1-1, the V gene TRBV7-9, with 7 bases fitting TRBD1. Per germline, CDR1 SEHNR and CDR2 FQNEAQ (reference sequence). With 3 bases clipped from V and 3 bases from J, the junction kept 1 base outside the gene matches. CDR3 length: 13 amino acids.

This clone was observed once. The CDR3 here is CAIRTDRGMNTEAFF. CDR3 DNA sequence: TGTGCCATCAGGACCGACAGGGGAATGAACACTGAAGCTTTCTTT. The rearrangement links TRBV10-3 to TRBJ1-1; 8 bases line up with TRBD1. This CDR3 has 15 amino acids. Germline CDR1 is ENHRY and CDR2 is SYGVKD. The V and J ends lost 6 bases and 0 bases, in that order; junction bases with no gene match: 6.

The chain recombines TRBV7-9 with TRBJ1-6, with 8 bases fitting TRBD1. There are 18 residues in the CDR3. Trimming took 8 bases from V and 6 from J; bases not matched to a gene: 18. Germline V gene lookup returns CDR1 SEHNR and CDR2 FQNEAQ (reference sequence). CDR3 amino acids: CASLGGQGGPGANSPLHF. In DNA form, the CDR3 reads TGTGCCAGCTTGGGAGGACAGGGCGGCCCGGGGGCTAATTCACCCCTCCACTTT.

This clone was counted between two and nine times. The chain carries TRBV4-1 and TRBJ2-3; D might be TRBD2 (6 bases). The germline gives CDR1 MGHRA, CDR2 YSYEKL. The CDR3 is 17 amino acids. V was cut by 1 base and J by 4 bases, with 18 bases left in between. The CDR3 loop reads CASSQGSSGTHADTQYF. The DNA of the CDR3 is TGCGCCAGCAGCCAAGGGAGTAGCGGAACGCACGCAGATACGCAGTATTTT.

V and J are TRBV5-1 and TRBJ1-2; the D gene is possibly TRBD1 (5 bases). This CDR3 is 15 amino acids long. Trimming took off 1 base at V and 1 base at J, with 11 bases between the two ends. Per germline, CDR1 SGHRS and CDR2 YFSETQ. CDR3 bases: TGCGCCAGCAGCTTGACTGGGGGGGTTAACTATGGCTACACCTTC. Encoded protein: CASSLTGGVNYGYTF.

The chain links TRBV7-2 to TRBJ2-1; possible D gene TRBD2, 7 bases. Trimming pared 3 bases from V and 4 bases from J, leaving 13 bases between. The germline CDR1 and CDR2 sequences are SGHTA and FQGNSA. This CDR3 has 15 amino acids. CDR3 DNA: TGTGCCAGCAGCTTTGCGAGGGGGGGGTACAATGAGCAGTTCTTC. Residues: CASSFARGGYNEQFF.

The rearrangement links TRBV4-1 to TRBJ1-1; TRBD1 is a possible D gene (6 bases). This CDR3 spans 15 amino acids. V lost 0 bases, J lost 1 base, and 9 bases lay in between. Germline loops: CDR1 MGHRA, CDR2 YSYEKL. The CDR3 DNA reads as TGCGCCAGCAGCCAAGAACGACAGGAGAACACTGAAGCTTTCTTT. Protein: CASSQERQENTEAFF.

This rearrangement joins TRBV11-2 to TRBJ2-1; 11 bases match TRBD2. V was pared by 3 bases and J by 5 bases, with 3 bases of the junction left unmatched. The CDR3 totals 15 residues. CDR1 and CDR2 (germline): SGHAT, FQNNGV. CDR3 bases: TGTGCCAGCAGCTTTACTAGCGGGGGAGACAATGAGCAGTTCTTC. Translated: CASSFTSGGDNEQFF.